What follows are 18 T cell receptor beta chains derived from one specimen sequenced in a study of T cell responses to AZD1222 COVID-19 vaccine. Some clones are missing from TCRdb's copy, which holds only in-frame ones; the method was immunoSEQ multiplex PCR. The table records about 120,000 clones, around 87% of them present only once. The sample consisted of peripheral blood, taken on day 0 of AZD1222 vaccination. The receptor set was obtained from an adult in good health.

This rearrangement joins TRBV12-3 or TRBV12-4 to TRBJ1-2, with a tentative D call TRBD1 (5 bases). The CDR3 is 13 amino acids. V was trimmed by 5 bases and J by 4 bases, leaving 11 bases between them. Here the CDR3 reads CASSRDSTYGYTF. The CDR3, as DNA: TGTGCCAGCAGTAGAGACAGTACCTATGGCTACACCTTC.

V usage is TRBV6-1 and J usage is TRBJ1-5; D may be TRBD1 (5 bases). The V end lost 1 base, the J end lost 0 bases, and 19 bases lay between the germline ends. The CDR3 has 19 amino acids. Per germline, CDR1 MNHNS and CDR2 SASEGT. As DNA, the CDR3 is TGTGCCAGCAGTGAAGTCAGAGGGGACCGCCGTTATAGCAATCAGCCCCAGCATTTT. It yields the protein CASSEVRGDRRYSNQPQHF.

The chain joins TRBV19 to TRBJ2-7; 9 bases agree with TRBD1. The germline gives CDR1 LNHDA, CDR2 SQIVND (reference sequence). There are 14 residues in the CDR3. V shed 6 bases and J 1 base; nucleotides not matched to a gene: 4. CDR3 bases: TGTGCCAGTAGCTCCGGGACAGGGTCCTACGAGCAGTACTTC. Translation: CASSSGTGSYEQYF.

The V call is TRBV7-9, the J call TRBJ1-4, with D possibly TRBD1 on 5 matching bases. The CDR3 is made up of 17 amino acids. V lost 4 bases, J lost 0 bases, and 15 bases lay in between. CDR1 is SEHNR and CDR2 is FQNEAQ in the germline V gene (reference sequence). In DNA, the CDR3 is TGTGCCAGCAGCTCGGGGCAGGGAATCTCAACTAATGAAAAACTGTTTTTT. The encoded protein is CASSSGQGISTNEKLFF.

The genes are TRBV25-1 and TRBJ1-1; D is possibly TRBD1 (5 bases). The CDR3 runs 14 residues. Germline assignment: CDR1 MGHDK and CDR2 SYGVNS. Trimming took off 5 bases at V and 3 bases at J, with 13 bases between the two ends. The CDR3 is CASSFWGADTEAFF. In DNA form, the CDR3 reads TGTGCCAGCAGTTTTTGGGGCGCGGACACTGAAGCTTTCTTT. The full variable domain, with the rest looked up from reference TRBV25-1 and TRBJ1-1, is EADIYQTPRYLVIGTGKKITLECSQTMGHDKMYWYQQDPGMELHLIHYSYGVNSTEKGDLSSESTVSRIRTEHFPLTLESARPSHTSQYLCASSFWGADTEAFFGQGTRLTVV.

The rearrangement links TRBV5-5 to TRBJ1-1, with D possibly TRBD1 on 6 matching bases. CDR3 length equals 15 residues. Trimming stripped 4 bases from V and 3 bases from J, with 16 bases between. Germline V gene lookup returns CDR1 SGHKS and CDR2 YYEKEE (reference sequence). The chain's CDR3 is CASSLQGGGDTEAFF. CDR3 in DNA: TGTGCCAGCAGCCTACAGGGAGGCGGGGACACTGAAGCTTTCTTT.

This clone was picked up a small number of times. V is TRBV5-6 and J is TRBJ2-3; 12 bases are shared with TRBD2. The germline CDR1 and CDR2 sequences are SGHDT and YYEEEE. J lost 6 bases, V lost 4 bases, and 6 bases had no gene match. The CDR3 is made up of 15 amino acids. CDR3 in amino acids: CASSLWTSGEDTQYF. CDR3 in DNA: TGTGCCAGCAGCCTATGGACTAGCGGGGAGGATACGCAGTATTTT.

This chain links TRBV5-1 with TRBJ2-4; tentatively, D is TRBD1 (6 bases). V dropped 4 bases and J dropped 0 bases, with 11 bases sitting between them. This CDR3 is 15 amino acids long. Germline lookup yields CDR1 SGHRS and CDR2 YFSETQ. The chain's CDR3 is CASSTDSLAKNIQYF. The CDR3 coding sequence is TGCGCCAGCAGCACGGACAGTCTAGCCAAAAACATTCAGTACTTC.

The chain recombines TRBV4-1 with TRBJ2-7; possible D gene TRBD2, 6 bases. Germline V gene data show CDR1 as MGHRA and CDR2 as YSYEKL. Trimming cost V 6 bases and J 2 bases, with 20 bases left between them. CDR3 length equals 16 residues. Here the CDR3 DNA reads TGCGCCAGCAGTCCTAAAGGAACGGGAGAACCCTACGAGCAGTACTTC. Translation: CASSPKGTGEPYEQYF.

V is TRBV4-1 and J is TRBJ1-5, with 7 bases aligning to TRBD1. There are 14 residues in the CDR3. The ends lost 4 bases at V and 6 bases at J; junction bases unmatched: 6. From germline, CDR1 is MGHRA and CDR2 YSYEKL. The CDR3 reads CASSPRQGGQPQHF. DNA for the CDR3: TGCGCCAGCAGCCCGAGACAGGGTGGTCAGCCCCAGCATTTT.

This chain joins TRBV7-9 and TRBJ2-3, with D possibly being TRBD1 (5 bases). Germline V lookup: CDR1 SEHNR, CDR2 FQNEAQ (reference sequence). This CDR3 has 14 residues. Trimming cost V 5 bases and J 5 bases, with 14 bases left between them. CDR3 sequence reads: CASSIGQGRDTQYF. CDR3 coding DNA: TGTGCCAGCAGCATCGGACAAGGTAGAGATACGCAGTATTTT.

The chain employs TRBV10-3 and TRBJ2-7; TRBD2 might be the D (5 bases). V was cut by 2 bases and J by 0 bases, with 17 bases left in between. This CDR3 is 17 amino acids long. Germline values: CDR1 ENHRY, CDR2 SYGVKD. CDR3 DNA: TGTGCCATCAGTGAGAGTGGAGGCGGGCTTAGCTCCTACGAGCAGTACTTC. This encodes CAISESGGGLSSYEQYF.

The chain couples TRBV4-3 to TRBJ1-6; possibly TRBD1 for D (5 bases). The CDR3 consists of 16 residues. Germline CDR1 is LGHNA and CDR2 is YSLEER. The V gene lost 0 bases and the J gene lost 7 bases, with 13 bases spanning the gap. CDR3 DNA sequence: TGCGCCAGCAGCCAAGACCTCCGGGGGAGAAATTCACCCCTCCACTTT. Its translation is CASSQDLRGRNSPLHF.

This chain connects TRBV4-3 to TRBJ2-1; D gene unclear. V lost 1 base and J 2 bases, leaving 9 bases between the germline ends. Germline lookup yields CDR1 LGHNA and CDR2 YSLEER. This CDR3 has 15 amino acids. The CDR3 nucleotides are TGCGCCAGCAGCCAAGGGGCGGTTACCTACAATGAGCAGTTCTTC. Its translation: CASSQGAVTYNEQFF.

The chain carries TRBV7-2 and TRBJ2-4; D may be TRBD1 (5 bases). CDR1 and CDR2 from the germline V gene are SGHTA and FQGNSA. This CDR3 spans 16 amino acids. The V end lost 4 bases, the J end lost 1 base, and 14 bases lay between the germline ends. This CDR3 reads CASSYAGIQAKNIQYF. The CDR3 bases are TGTGCCAGCAGCTATGCAGGGATTCAGGCCAAAAACATTCAGTACTTC.

The chain joins TRBV6-6 to TRBJ1-5; D gene uncertain. The germline V and J ends were trimmed by 0 bases and 4 bases, with 13 bases remaining between them. CDR1 is MNHNY and CDR2 is SVGAGI in the germline V gene (reference sequence). The CDR3 has 16 residues. CDR3 in amino acids: CASSYSIVRKNQPQHF. CDR3 in DNA: TGTGCCAGCAGTTACTCGATTGTAAGGAAGAATCAGCCCCAGCATTTT.

The V call is TRBV7-9, the J call TRBJ2-2; D is unclear. Trimming removed 0 bases from V and 7 bases from J, with 3 bases in between. Per the germline V gene, CDR1 is SEHNR and CDR2 is FQNEAQ (reference sequence). The CDR3 length is 12 residues. DNA of the CDR3: TGTGCCAGCAGCTTAGCGCGCGGGGAGCTGTTTTTT. Its protein product is CASSLARGELFF.

The V gene is TRBV9, the J gene TRBJ2-1; D is ambiguous. With 0 bases removed from V and 13 bases from J, the gap between germline ends came to 14 bases. The CDR3 runs 13 residues. CDR1 and CDR2 from the germline V gene are SGDLS and YYNGEE. The chain's CDR3 is CASSVDWQALQFF. The CDR3 DNA follows: TGTGCCAGCAGCGTAGATTGGCAGGCATTACAGTTCTTC.